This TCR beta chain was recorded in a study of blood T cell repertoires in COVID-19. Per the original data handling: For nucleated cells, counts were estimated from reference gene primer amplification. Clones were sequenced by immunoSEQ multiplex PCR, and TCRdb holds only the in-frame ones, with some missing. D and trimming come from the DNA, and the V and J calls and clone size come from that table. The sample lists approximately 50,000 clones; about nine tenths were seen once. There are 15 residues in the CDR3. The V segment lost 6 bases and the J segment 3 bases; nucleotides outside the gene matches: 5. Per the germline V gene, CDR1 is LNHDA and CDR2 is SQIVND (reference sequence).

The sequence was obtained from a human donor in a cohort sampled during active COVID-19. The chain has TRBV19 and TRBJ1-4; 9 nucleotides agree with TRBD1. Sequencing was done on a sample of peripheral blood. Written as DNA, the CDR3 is TGTGCCAGTAGACCCGACAGGGGGGCTAATGAAAAACTGTTTTTT. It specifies CASRPDRGANEKLFF.